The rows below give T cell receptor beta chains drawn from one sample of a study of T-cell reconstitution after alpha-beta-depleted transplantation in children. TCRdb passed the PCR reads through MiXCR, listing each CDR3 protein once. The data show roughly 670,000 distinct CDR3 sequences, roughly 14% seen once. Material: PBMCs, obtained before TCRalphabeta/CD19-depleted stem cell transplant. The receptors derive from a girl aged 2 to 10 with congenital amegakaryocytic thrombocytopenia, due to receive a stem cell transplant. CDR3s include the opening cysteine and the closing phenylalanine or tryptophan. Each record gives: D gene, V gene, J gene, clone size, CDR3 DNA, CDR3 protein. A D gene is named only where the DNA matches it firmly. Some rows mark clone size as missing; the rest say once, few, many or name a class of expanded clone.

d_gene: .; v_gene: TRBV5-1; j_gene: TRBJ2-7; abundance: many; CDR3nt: TGCGCCAGCAGCTTGGCCAGGGGAACTCACGAGCAGTACTTC; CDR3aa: CASSLARGTHEQYF
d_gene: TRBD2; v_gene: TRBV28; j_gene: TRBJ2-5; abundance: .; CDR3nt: TGTGCCAGTAGCGGGAGGGCCACAGGAGAGACCCAGTACTTC; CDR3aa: CASSGRATGETQYF
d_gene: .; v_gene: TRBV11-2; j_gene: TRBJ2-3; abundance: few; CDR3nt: TGTGCCAGCAGCATAGGAGACAATACGCAGTATTTT; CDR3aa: CASSIGDNTQYF
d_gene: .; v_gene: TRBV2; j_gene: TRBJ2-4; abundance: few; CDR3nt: TGTGCCAGCACTCCAGACCCCCTAGCCAAAAACATTCAGTACTTC; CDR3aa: CASTPDPLAKNIQYF
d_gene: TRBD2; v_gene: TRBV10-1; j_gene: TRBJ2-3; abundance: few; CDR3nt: TGCGCCAGCAGTGAGGCGGGAGGTGGTCGCACAGATACGCAGTATTTT; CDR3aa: CASSEAGGGRTDTQYF
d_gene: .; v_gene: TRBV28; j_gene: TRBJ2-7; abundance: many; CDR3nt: TGTGCCAGCTCCAAGGCAATACGCGAGCAGTACTTC; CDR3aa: CASSKAIREQYF
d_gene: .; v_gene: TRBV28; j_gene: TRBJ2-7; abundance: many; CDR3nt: TGTGCCAGCAGTTTCTACCGGGCTTACGAGCAGTACTTC; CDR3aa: CASSFYRAYEQYF
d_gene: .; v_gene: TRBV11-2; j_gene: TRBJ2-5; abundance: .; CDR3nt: TGTGCCAGCAGCCGGGGACACCAAGAGACCCAGTACTTC; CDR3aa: CASSRGHQETQYF
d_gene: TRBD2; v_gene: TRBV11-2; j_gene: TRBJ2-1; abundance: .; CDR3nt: TGTGCCAGCAGGTTCGTCCGATCCGGGAGGGCCGGTGAGCAGTTCTTC; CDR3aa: CASRFVRSGRAGEQFF
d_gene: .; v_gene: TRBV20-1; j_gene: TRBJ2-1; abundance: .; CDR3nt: TGCAGTGCTAGAGAAGCACCCCACAATGAGCAGTTCTTC; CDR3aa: CSAREAPHNEQFF
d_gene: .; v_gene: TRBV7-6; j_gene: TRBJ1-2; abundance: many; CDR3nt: TGTGCCAGCAGCTTAGGCCGGAACGGGTATGGCTACACCTTC; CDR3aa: CASSLGRNGYGYTF
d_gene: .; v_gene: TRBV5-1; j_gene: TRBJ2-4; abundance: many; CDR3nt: TGCGCCAGCAGCTTGGGAGTTGGAGGGTCCTCTTATACCAAAAACATTCAGTACTTC; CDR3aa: CASSLGVGGSSYTKNIQYF
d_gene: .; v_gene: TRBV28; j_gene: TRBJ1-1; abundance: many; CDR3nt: TGTGCCAGCAGTCTCTACACTGAAGCTTTCTTT; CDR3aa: CASSLYTEAFF
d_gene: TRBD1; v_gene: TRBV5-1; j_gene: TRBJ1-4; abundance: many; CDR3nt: TGCGCCAGCAGCTCACGCGGGACAGGGAGTGTCCCAACTAATGAAAAACTGTTTTTT; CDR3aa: CASSSRGTGSVPTNEKLFF
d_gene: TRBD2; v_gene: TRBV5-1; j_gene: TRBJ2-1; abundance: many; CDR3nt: TGCGCCAGCAGCGGTCGGACTAGCGGAAACAATGAGCAGTTCTTC; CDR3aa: CASSGRTSGNNEQFF
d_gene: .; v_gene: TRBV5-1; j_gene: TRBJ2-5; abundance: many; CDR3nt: TGCGCCAGCAGCAGTGAAGTTTCAGTCCAAGAGACCCAGTACTTC; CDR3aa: CASSSEVSVQETQYF
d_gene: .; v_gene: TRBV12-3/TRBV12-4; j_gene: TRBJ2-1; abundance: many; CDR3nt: TGTGCCAGCAGCAAAACCTATCTAGCCAATGAGCAGTTCTTC; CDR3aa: CASSKTYLANEQFF
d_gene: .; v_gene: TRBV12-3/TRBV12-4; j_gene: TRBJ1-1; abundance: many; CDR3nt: TGTGCCAGCAGCATACTTAACACTGAAGCTTTCTTT; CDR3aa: CASSILNTEAFF
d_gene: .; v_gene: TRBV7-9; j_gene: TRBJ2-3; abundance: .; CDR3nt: TGTGCCAGCAGCTTCTCGGGGGCCGTCACAGATACGCAGTATTTT; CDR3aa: CASSFSGAVTDTQYF
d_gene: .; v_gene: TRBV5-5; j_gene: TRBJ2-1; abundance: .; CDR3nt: TGTGCCAGCAGCTTGAGATCGAAAGAGACAGGTGGTTACAATGAGCAGTTCTTC; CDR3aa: CASSLRSKETGGYNEQFF
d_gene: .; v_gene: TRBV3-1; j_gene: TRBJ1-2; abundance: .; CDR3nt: TGTGCCAGCAGCCAAGATTTCTCTAGGTCCTATGGCTACACCTTC; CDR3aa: CASSQDFSRSYGYTF
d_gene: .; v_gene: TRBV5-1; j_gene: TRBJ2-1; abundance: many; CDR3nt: TGCGCCAGCAGATCGGGACTCCAGCCCTACAATGAGCAGTTCTTC; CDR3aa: CASRSGLQPYNEQFF
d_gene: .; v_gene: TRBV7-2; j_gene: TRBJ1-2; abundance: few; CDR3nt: TGTGCCAGCAGCAACGGAGTATATGGCTACACCTTC; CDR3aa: CASSNGVYGYTF
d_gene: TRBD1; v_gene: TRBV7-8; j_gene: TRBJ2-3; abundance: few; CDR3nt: TGTGCCAGCAGCTTAGGGGGACAGGGTGGAGATACGCAGTATTTT; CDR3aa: CASSLGGQGGDTQYF
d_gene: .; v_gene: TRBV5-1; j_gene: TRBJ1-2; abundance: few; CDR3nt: TGCGCCAGCAGCTTGATGGGGGGAATCTATGGCTACACCTTC; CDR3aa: CASSLMGGIYGYTF
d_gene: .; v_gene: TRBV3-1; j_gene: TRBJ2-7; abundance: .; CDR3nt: TGTGCCAGCAGCCAAGTTGGACTCTACGAGCAGTACTTC; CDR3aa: CASSQVGLYEQYF
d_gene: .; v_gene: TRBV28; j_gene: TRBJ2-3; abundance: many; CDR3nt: TGTGCCAGCAGTTCATTTGTGGATACGCAGTATTTT; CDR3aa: CASSSFVDTQYF
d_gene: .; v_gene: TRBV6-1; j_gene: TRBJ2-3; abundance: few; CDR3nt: TGTGCCAGCTCCTCGGCCAGGGCGCGAGATACGCAGTATTTT; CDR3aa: CASSSARARDTQYF
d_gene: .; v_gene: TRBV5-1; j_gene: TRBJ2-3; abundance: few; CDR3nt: TGCGCCAGCAGTCCCGAAGGGGGGCCGATAGATACGCAGTATTTT; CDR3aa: CASSPEGGPIDTQYF
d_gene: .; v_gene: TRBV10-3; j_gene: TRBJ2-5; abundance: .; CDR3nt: TGTGCCATCAGCGCGGCCGGGGAGACCCAGTACTTC; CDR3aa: CAISAAGETQYF
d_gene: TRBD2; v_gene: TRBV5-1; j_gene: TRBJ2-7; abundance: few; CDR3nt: TGCGCCAGCAGCTCGGGGGGACTAGCGGTCGAGCAGTACTTC; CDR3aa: CASSSGGLAVEQYF
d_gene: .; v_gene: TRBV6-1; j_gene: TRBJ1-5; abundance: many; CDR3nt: TGTGCCAGCAGTGGTATCGACTTTCAGCCCCAGCATTTT; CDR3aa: CASSGIDFQPQHF